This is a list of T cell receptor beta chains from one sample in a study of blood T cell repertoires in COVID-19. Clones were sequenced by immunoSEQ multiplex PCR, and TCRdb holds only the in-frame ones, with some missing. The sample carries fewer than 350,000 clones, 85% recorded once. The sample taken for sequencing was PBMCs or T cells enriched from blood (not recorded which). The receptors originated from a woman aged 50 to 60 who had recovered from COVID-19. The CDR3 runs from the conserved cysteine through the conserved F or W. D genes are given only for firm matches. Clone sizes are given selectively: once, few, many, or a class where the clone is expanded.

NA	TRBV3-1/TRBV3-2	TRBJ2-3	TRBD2	CASSQLAGVSDTQYF	TGTGCCAGCAGCCAGTTAGCGGGAGTTTCAGATACGCAGTATTTT
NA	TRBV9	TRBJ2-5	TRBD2	CASSAGLAARETQYF	TGTGCCAGCAGCGCGGGACTAGCGGCGCGGGAGACCCAGTACTTC
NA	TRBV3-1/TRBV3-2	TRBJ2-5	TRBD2	CASSLRTSGRGETQYF	TGTGCCAGCAGCCTCCGCACTAGCGGGAGGGGAGAGACCCAGTACTTC
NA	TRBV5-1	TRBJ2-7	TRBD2	CASSLPDQTSRVEQYF	TGCGCCAGCAGCCTGCCCGACCAGACTAGCCGGGTCGAGCAGTACTTC
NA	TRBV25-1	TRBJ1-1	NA	CASRLDSEAFF	TGTGCCAGCAGGTTAGACAGTGAAGCTTTCTTT
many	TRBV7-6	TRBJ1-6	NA	CASSFGPPSSYNSPLHF	TGTGCCAGCAGCTTTGGGCCCCCCAGCTCCTATAATTCACCCCTCCACTTT
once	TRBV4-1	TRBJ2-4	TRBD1	CASSPRTGGLERGSYIQYF	TGCGCCAGCAGCCCCCGGACAGGGGGGTTGGAGCGCGGATCGTACATTCAGTACTTC
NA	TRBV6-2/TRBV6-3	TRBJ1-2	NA	CASSDGHSRLPYGYTF	TGTGCCAGCAGTGACGGTCACAGCCGCCTTCCTTATGGCTACACCTTC
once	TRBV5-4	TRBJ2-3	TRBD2	CASSLPAGGTDTQYF	TGTGCCAGCAGCTTACCAGCGGGAGGCACAGATACGCAGTATTTT
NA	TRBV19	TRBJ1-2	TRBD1	CASGILPGQGAKGYTF	TGTGCCAGCGGAATCCTCCCGGGACAGGGGGCCAAAGGCTACACCTTC
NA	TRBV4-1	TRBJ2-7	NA	CASSPKPFGEQYF	TGCGCCAGCAGCCCTAAGCCCTTTGGCGAGCAGTACTTC
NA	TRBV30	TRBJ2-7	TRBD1	CAWRKGTASYEQYF	TGTGCCTGGAGGAAGGGGACAGCCTCCTACGAGCAGTACTTC
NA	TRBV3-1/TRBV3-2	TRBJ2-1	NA	CASSPSGGWGNEQFF	TGTGCCAGCAGCCCGTCGGGGGGCTGGGGGAATGAGCAGTTCTTC
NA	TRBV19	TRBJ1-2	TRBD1	CASSMRDRGYGYTF	TGTGCCAGTAGTATGCGGGACAGGGGCTATGGCTACACCTTC
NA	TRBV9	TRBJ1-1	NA	CASSDGTGWTEAFF	TGTGCCAGCAGCGACGGGACTGGGTGGACTGAAGCTTTCTTT
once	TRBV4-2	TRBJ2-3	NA	CASSLQWGGNTDTQYF	TGTGCCAGCAGCCTACAATGGGGGGGCAACACAGATACGCAGTATTTT
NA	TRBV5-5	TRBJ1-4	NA	CASSLAVTFGRKLFF	TGTGCCAGCAGCTTGGCGGTGACATTCGGGAGAAAACTGTTTTTT
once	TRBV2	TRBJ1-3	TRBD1	CASSRQGPSSGNTIYF	TGTGCCAGCAGCAGACAGGGTCCGAGCTCTGGAAACACCATATATTTT
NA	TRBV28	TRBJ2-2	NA	CASSFSTLQGYFGELFF	TGTGCCAGCAGTTTTTCAACTTTGCAGGGTTATTTCGGGGAGCTGTTTTTT
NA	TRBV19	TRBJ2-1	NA	CASRRNRVSNEQFF	TGTGCCAGTAGGAGAAACAGGGTAAGCAATGAGCAGTTCTTC
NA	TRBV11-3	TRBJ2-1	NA	CASSLIGGHEQFF	TGTGCCAGCAGCTTAATCGGGGGGCATGAGCAGTTCTTC
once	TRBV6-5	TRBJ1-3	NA	CASSNSGTRGRTIYF	TGTGCCAGCAGTAATTCCGGGACCCGCGGGAGAACCATATATTTT
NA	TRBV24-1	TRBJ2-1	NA	CATSDTAGGGYNEQFF	TGTGCCACCAGTGACACTGCCGGGGGAGGCTACAATGAGCAGTTCTTC
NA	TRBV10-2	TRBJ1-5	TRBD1	CASSPDRAGFSNQPQHF	TGCGCCAGCAGTCCGGACAGGGCAGGATTCAGCAATCAGCCCCAGCATTTT
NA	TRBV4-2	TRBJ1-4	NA	CASSRSGFPLFF	TGTGCCAGCAGCCGATCGGGGTTCCCTCTGTTTTTT
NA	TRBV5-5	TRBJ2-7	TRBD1	CASSSDRTYEQYF	TGTGCCAGCAGCTCGGACAGGACCTACGAGCAGTACTTC
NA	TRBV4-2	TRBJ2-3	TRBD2	CASSQASGTPSADTQYF	TGTGCCAGCAGCCAAGCTAGCGGAACCCCTTCCGCGGATACGCAGTATTTT
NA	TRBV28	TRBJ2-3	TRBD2	CASSFELAGSTQYF	TGTGCCAGCAGTTTCGAACTAGCGGGGTCTACGCAGTATTTT
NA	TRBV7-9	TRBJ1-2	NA	CASSWPQGPNYGYTF	TGTGCCAGCAGCTGGCCTCAGGGGCCTAACTATGGCTACACCTTC
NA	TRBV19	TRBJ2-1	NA	CASGTGIGRNEQFF	TGTGCCAGTGGTACCGGGATTGGCCGCAATGAGCAGTTCTTC
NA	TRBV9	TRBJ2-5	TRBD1	CASSVTGGLETQYF	TGTGCCAGCAGCGTGACAGGGGGCTTGGAGACCCAGTACTTC
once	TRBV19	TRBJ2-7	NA	CASSPVDNRYEQYF	TGTGCCAGTAGTCCAGTTGACAACCGCTACGAGCAGTACTTC
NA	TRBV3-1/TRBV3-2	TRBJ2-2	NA	CASSQGSTGELFF	TGTGCCAGCAGCCAAGGGAGCACCGGGGAGCTGTTTTTT
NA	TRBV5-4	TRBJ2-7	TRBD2	CASTFGGGRGYEQYF	TGTGCCAGCACCTTCGGGGGAGGGAGAGGCTACGAGCAGTACTTC
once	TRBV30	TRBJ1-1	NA	CAWSIDTEAFF	TGTGCCTGGAGTATAGACACTGAAGCTTTCTTT
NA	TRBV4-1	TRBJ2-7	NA	CASSQGGINPYEQYF	TGCGCCAGCAGCCAAGGAGGAATCAACCCCTACGAGCAGTACTTC
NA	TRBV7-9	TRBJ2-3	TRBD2	CASSLRGGGTDTQYF	TGTGCCAGCAGCCTACGGGGGGGTGGCACAGATACGCAGTATTTT
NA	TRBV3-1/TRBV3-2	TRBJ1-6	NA	CASSPRDFSGGSPLHF	TGTGCCAGCAGCCCCCGAGACTTTTCCGGGGGTTCACCCCTCCACTTT
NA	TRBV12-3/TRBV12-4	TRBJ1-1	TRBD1	CASSFRQGAEAFF	TGTGCCAGCAGTTTTAGACAGGGGGCTGAAGCTTTCTTT
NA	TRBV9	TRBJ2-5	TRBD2	CASSAAFGLAGETQYF	TGTGCCAGCAGCGCCGCTTTTGGACTAGCGGGGGAGACCCAGTACTTC
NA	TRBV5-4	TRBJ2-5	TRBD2	CASSSPSGPNQETQYF	TGTGCCAGCAGCTCACCTAGCGGGCCAAACCAAGAGACCCAGTACTTC
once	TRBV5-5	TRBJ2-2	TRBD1	CASSFSDRGTGELFF	TGTGCCAGCAGCTTTTCGGACAGGGGAACCGGGGAGCTGTTTTTT
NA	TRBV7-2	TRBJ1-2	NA	CASTLFPQGLYGYTF	TGTGCCAGCACTCTGTTTCCCCAGGGACTCTATGGCTACACCTTC
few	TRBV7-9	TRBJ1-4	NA	CASSLESGTGEKLFF	TGTGCCAGCAGCTTAGAGTCAGGGACTGGTGAAAAACTGTTTTTT
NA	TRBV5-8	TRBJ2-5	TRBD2	CASSPGVAGNQETQYF	TGTGCCAGCTCCCCGGGGGTAGCGGGGAACCAAGAGACCCAGTACTTC